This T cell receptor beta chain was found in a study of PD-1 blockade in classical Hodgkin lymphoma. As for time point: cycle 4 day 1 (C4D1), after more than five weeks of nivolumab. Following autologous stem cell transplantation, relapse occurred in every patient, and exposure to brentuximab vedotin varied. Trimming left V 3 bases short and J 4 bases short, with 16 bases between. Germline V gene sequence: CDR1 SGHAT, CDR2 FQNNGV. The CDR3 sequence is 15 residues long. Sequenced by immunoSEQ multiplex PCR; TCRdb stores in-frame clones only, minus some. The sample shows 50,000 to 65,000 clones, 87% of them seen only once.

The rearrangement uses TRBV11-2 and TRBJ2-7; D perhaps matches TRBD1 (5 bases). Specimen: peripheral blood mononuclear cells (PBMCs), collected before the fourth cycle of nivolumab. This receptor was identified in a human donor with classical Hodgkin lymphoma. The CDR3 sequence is CASSLGRVNRYEQYF. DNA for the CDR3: TGTGCCAGCAGCTTGGGCAGGGTTAATCGGTACGAGCAGTACTTC.